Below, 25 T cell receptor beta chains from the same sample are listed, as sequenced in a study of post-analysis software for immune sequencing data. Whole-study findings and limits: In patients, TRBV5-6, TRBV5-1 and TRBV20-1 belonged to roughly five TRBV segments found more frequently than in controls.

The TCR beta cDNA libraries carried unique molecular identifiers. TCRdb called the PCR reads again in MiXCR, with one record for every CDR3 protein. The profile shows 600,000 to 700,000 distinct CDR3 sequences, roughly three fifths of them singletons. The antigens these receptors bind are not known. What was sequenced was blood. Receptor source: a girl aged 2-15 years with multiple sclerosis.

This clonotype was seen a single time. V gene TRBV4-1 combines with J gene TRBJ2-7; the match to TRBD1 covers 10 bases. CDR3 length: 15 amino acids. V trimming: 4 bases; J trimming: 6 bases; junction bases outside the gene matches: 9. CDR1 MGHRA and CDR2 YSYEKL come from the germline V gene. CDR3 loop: CASSLKGQGITEQYF. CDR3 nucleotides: TGCGCCAGCAGCCTCAAGGGACAGGGGATTACCGAGCAGTACTTC.

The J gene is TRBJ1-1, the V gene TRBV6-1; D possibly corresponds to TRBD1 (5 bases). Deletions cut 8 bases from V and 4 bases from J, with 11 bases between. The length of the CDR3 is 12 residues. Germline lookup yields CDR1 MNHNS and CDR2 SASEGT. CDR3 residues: CASGGYGTEAFF. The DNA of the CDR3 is TGTGCCAGCGGGGGGTACGGCACTGAAGCTTTCTTT.

CDR3 in DNA: TGTGCCAGCAGTTATCAGGGGGCGTCGAGCACCGGGGAGCTGTTTTTT. This translates into CASSYQGASSTGELFF. The rearrangement links TRBV12-3 or TRBV12-4 to TRBJ2-2; 8 bases match TRBD1. The length of the CDR3 is 16 residues. Trimming cost V 4 bases and J 4 bases; bases outside gene matches: 8.

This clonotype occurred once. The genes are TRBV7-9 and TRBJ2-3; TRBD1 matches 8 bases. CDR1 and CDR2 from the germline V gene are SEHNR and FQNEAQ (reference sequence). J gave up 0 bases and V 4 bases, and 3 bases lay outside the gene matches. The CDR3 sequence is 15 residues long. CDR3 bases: TGTGCCAGCAGCTACGGGACAGGCAGCACAGATACGCAGTATTTT. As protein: CASSYGTGSTDTQYF.

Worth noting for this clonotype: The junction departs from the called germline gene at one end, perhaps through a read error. CDR3 sequence reads: CAIGESGSTDTQYF. CDR3 nucleotides: TGTGCCATCGGTGAGTCAGGCAGCACAGATACGCAGTATTTT. The V call is TRBV10-3, the J call TRBJ2-3; D uncertain. This CDR3 is built from 14 residues. Germline V gene data show CDR1 as ENHRY and CDR2 as SYGVKD.

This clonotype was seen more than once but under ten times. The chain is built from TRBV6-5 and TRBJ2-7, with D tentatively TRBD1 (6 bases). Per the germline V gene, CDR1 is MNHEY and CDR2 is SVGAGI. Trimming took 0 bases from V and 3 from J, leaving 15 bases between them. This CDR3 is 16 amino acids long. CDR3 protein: CASSYSTGPRFYEQYF. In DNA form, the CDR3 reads TGTGCCAGCAGTTACTCGACAGGCCCCCGTTTCTACGAGCAGTACTTC.

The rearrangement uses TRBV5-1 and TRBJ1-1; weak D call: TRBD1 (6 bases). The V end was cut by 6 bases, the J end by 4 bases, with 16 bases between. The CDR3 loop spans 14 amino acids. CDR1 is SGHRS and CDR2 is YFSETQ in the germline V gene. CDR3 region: CASNGQQLGTEAFF. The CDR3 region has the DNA TGCGCCAGCAACGGACAGCAGCTGGGCACTGAAGCTTTCTTT.

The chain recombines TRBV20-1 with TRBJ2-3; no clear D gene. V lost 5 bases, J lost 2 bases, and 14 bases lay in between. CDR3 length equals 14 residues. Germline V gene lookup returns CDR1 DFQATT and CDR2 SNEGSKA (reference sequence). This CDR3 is CSAPQVAPTDTQYF. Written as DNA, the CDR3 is TGCAGTGCTCCCCAGGTAGCCCCCACAGATACGCAGTATTTT.

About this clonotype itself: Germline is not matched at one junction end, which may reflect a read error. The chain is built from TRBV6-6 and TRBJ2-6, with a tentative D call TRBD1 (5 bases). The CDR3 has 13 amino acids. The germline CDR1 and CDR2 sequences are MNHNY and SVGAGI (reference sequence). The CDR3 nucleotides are TGTGCCAGCACCATCTCTGGGGCCAACGTCCGGACTTTC. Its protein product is CASTISGANVRTF.

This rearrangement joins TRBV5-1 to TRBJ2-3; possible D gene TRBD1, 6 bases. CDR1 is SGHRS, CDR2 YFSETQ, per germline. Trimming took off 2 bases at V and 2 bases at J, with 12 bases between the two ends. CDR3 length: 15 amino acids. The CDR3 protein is CASSLTGPITDTQYF. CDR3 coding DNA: TGCGCCAGCAGCTTAACAGGGCCTATCACAGATACGCAGTATTTT.

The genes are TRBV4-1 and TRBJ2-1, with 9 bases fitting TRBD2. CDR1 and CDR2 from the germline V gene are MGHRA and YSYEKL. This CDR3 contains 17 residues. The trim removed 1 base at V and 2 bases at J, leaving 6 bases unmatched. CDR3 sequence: CASSQVLIAGAYNEQFF. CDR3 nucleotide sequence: TGCGCCAGCAGCCAAGTACTCATAGCGGGAGCCTACAATGAGCAGTTCTTC.

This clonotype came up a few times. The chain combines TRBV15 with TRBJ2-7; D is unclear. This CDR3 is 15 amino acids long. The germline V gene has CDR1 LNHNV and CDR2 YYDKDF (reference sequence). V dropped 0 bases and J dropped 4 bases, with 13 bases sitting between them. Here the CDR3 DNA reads TGTGCCACCAGCAGAGATCGGGCGGACCGGTACGAGCAGTACTTC. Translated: CATSRDRADRYEQYF.

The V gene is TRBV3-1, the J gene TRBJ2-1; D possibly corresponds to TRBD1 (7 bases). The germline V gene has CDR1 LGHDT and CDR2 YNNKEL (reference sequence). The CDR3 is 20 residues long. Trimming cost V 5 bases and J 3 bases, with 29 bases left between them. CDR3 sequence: CASSKSSGGTLLDIYNEQFF. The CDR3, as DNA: TGTGCCAGCAGCAAAAGTTCAGGGGGGACCCTTCTCGACATCTACAATGAGCAGTTCTTC.

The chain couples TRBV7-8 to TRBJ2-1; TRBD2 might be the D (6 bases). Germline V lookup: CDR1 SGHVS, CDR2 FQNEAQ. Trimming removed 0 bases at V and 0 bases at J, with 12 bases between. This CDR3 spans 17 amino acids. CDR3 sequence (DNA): TGTGCCAGCAGCTTAGCGCGGGGTCCGAGCTCCTACAATGAGCAGTTCTTC. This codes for CASSLARGPSSYNEQFF.

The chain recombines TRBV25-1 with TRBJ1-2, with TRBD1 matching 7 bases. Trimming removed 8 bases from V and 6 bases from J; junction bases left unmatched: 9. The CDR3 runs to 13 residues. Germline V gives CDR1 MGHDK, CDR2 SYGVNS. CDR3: CASCCDRENGYTF. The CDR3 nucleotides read TGTGCCAGCTGCTGCGACAGGGAAAATGGCTACACCTTC.

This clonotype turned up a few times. The CDR3 sequence is CASSFFGDTQYF. The DNA of the CDR3 is TGTGCCAGCAGCTTTTTCGGTGATACGCAGTATTTT. The rearrangement joins TRBV7-2 to TRBJ2-3; D call uncertain. Trimming pared 3 bases from V and 6 bases from J, leaving 7 bases between. There are 12 residues in the CDR3. Germline CDR1 and CDR2: SGHTA and FQGNSA.

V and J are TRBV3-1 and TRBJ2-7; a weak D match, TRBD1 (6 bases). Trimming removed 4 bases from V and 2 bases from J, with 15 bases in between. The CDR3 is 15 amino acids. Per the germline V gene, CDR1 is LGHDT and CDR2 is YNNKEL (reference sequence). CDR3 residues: CASSPLQGKTYEQYF. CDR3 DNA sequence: TGTGCCAGCAGCCCGCTACAGGGTAAAACCTACGAGCAGTACTTC.

CDR3 DNA sequence: TGTGCCAGCAGTGATGGGGATTTTTTGAACACTGAAGCTTTCTTT. Translating it yields CASSDGDFLNTEAFF. The chain couples TRBV25-1 to TRBJ1-1; D unclear. CDR1 and CDR2 (germline): MGHDK, SYGVNS. V gave up 3 bases and J gave up 0 bases, with 11 bases separating them. CDR3 size: 15 residues.

This CDR3 is CASSYWRAPGVPQETQYF. CDR3 DNA: TGTGCCAGCAGTTATTGGCGCGCACCGGGAGTCCCTCAAGAGACCCAGTACTTC. The chain has TRBV6-2 or TRBV6-3 and TRBJ2-5; D is possibly TRBD2 (6 bases). V gave up 3 bases and J gave up 2 bases, with 22 bases separating them. Germline V gene sequence: CDR1 MNHEY, CDR2 SVGEGT. The CDR3 spans 18 residues.

The CDR3 bases are TGTGCCAGCAGTTACGGGGTAACGGGATTTGAGCAGTACTTC. It is translated as CASSYGVTGFEQYF. V gene TRBV6-5 combines with J gene TRBJ2-5; D perhaps matches TRBD2 (5 bases). Trimming removed 2 bases from V and 11 bases from J, with 18 bases in between. This CDR3 contains 14 residues. From germline, CDR1 is MNHEY and CDR2 SVGAGI.

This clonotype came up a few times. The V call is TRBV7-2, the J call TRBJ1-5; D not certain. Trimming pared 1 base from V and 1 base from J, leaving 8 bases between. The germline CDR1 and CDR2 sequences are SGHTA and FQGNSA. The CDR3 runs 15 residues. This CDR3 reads CASSLVSGSNQPQHF. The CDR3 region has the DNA TGTGCCAGCAGCTTAGTTTCGGGGAGCAATCAGCCCCAGCATTTT.

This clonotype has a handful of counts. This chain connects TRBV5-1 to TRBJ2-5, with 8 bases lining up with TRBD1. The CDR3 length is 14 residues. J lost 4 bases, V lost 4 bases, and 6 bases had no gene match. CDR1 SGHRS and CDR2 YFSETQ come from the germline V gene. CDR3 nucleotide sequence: TGCGCCAGCAGCACGGACAGGGCTGGAGAGACCCAGTACTTC. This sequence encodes CASSTDRAGETQYF. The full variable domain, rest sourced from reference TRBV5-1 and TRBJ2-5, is KAGVTQTPRYLIKTRGQQVTLSCSPISGHRSVSWYQQTPGQGLQFLFEYFSETQRNKGNFPGRFSGRQFSNSRSEMNVSTLELGDSALYLCASSTDRAGETQYFGPGTRLLVL.

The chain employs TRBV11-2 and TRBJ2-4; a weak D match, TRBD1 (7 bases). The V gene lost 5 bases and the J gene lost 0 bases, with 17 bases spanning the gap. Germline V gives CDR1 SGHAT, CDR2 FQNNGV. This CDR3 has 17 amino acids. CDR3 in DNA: TGTGCCAGCAGCGGACTACAGGGGCTCCTAGCCAAAAACATTCAGTACTTC. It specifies CASSGLQGLLAKNIQYF.

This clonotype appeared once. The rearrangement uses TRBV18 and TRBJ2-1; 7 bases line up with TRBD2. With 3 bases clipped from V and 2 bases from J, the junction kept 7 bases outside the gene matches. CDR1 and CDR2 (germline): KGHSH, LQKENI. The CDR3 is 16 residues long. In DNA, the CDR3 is TGTGCCAGCTCACCTGATCGAGCGGGGACCTACAATGAGCAGTTCTTC. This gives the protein CASSPDRAGTYNEQFF. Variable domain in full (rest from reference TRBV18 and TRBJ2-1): NAGVMQNPRHLVRRRGQEARLRCSPMKGHSHVYWYRQLPEEGLKFMVYLQKENIIDESGMPKERFSAEFPKEGPSILRIQQVVRGDSAAYFCASSPDRAGTYNEQFFGPGTRLTVL.

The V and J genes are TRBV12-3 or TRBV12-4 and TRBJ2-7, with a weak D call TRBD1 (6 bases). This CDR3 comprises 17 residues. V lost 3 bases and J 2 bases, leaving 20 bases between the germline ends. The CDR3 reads CASSLDLTGRGTYEQYF. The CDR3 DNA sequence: TGTGCCAGCAGTTTGGATTTAACAGGAAGGGGGACCTACGAGCAGTACTTC.